The entry below gives a single TCR beta chain sequence along with its context. Other DNA sequences of this sample code for an identical CDR3. The sample comes from a study of blood T cell repertoires in COVID-19. Study-level background: Sites in the United States, Italy and Spain provided acute and convalescent COVID-19 samples. Nucleic acid was either cDNA or gDNA, and it came from T cells, B-cell-depleted T cells, or PBMCs.

CDR1 KGHSH and CDR2 LQKENI come from the germline V gene. V lost 3 bases and J 0 bases, leaving 5 bases between the germline ends. This CDR3 spans 14 amino acids. Profiling relied on immunoSEQ multiplex PCR, and the TCRdb table lists in-frame clones only, not all of them. The sample has some 250,000 clones; 70% to 90% are singletons. This receptor was obtained from a woman aged 65 to 85 with active or convalescent COVID-19. Sequencing input: peripheral blood. The genes are TRBV18 and TRBJ1-4; no firm D call. CDR3 region: CASSPSATNEKLFF. As DNA, the CDR3 is TGTGCCAGCTCACCCTCTGCAACTAATGAAAAACTGTTTTTT.